This TCR beta chain was sequenced during a study of cytomegalovirus exposure and HLA in healthy donors. Findings of the study overall: The Asian-associated ancestry cluster reportedly had fewer N-insertions than the approximately 650-donor mean in a later analysis. For most TCR beta V segments, an earlier analysis put the productive rate at about 90% or about 30% of the time.

The CDR3 spans 15 residues. Germline V gene sequence: CDR1 WSHSY, CDR2 SAAADI. On this clone: The antigen is not known. One junction end disagrees with the germline gene, perhaps due to a read error.

Use of 60 Vbeta and 13 Jbeta primers characterized the PCR. Profiled with immunoSEQ multiplex PCR; TCRdb holds only in-frame clones, not every one. The data contain about 120,000 clones, around 74% of them singletons. The receptor comes from a man aged 60-69 years in good health and CMV-seropositive. This chain joins TRBV10-2 and TRBJ1-1; 7 nucleotides match TRBD1. Sequenced material: PBMCs. CDR3 DNA: TGCACCAGCAGTGGTCGACAGGGCGGGAACACTGAAGCTTTCTTT. Translated: CTSSGRQGGNTEAFF.